Sequencing of this TCR beta chain was carried out in a study of radiotherapy plus CTLA-4 blockade in lung cancer. Here immunoSEQ multiplex PCR was the method, and the copy in TCRdb shows in-frame clones only, minus some. This table holds around 82,000 clones, about 84% found once. This CDR3 is 16 amino acids long. In germline, CDR1 is GTSNPN, CDR2 SVGIG (reference sequence). V was shortened by 4 bases and J by 2 bases, with 20 bases between the two germline ends. The gene calls are TRBV30 and TRBJ1-2; maybe TRBD1 (5 bases). The sequencing used peripheral blood, collected from a patient treated with radiotherapy plus ipilimumab. The TCR sequence derives from a human donor with non-small cell lung cancer who had stable disease on radiotherapy plus ipilimumab. The CDR3 loop is CAWTPGTPRSNYGYTF. The DNA of the CDR3 is TGTGCCTGGACCCCGGGGACTCCACGATCCAACTATGGCTACACCTTC.